Presented here are 24 T cell receptor beta chains from one specimen sequenced in a study of post-analysis software for immune sequencing data. Study-level results: TRBV5-6, TRBV5-1 and TRBV20-1 were among several TRBV segments more frequent in patients than controls.

Unique-molecular-identifier-tagged TCR beta cDNA libraries were used. TCRdb called the PCR reads again in MiXCR, with one record for every CDR3 protein. The table has approximately 350,000 distinct CDR3 sequences, about a third seen once; the top ten hold 10% to 15%. For these receptors, no antigen is known. Sequences were obtained from blood. The receptor source for this set is a girl under 18 with multiple sclerosis.

This clonotype came up a few times. The chain joins TRBV3-1 to TRBJ1-4, with unresolved D. Germline V CDR1 and CDR2: LGHDT, YNNKEL (reference sequence). V lost 4 bases and J lost 1, with 10 bases in between. This CDR3 spans 15 amino acids. Here the CDR3 reads CASSRKAGTNEKLFF. In DNA, the CDR3 is TGTGCCAGCAGCCGGAAGGCAGGAACTAATGAAAAACTGTTTTTT. Drawing the rest from reference TRBV3-1 and TRBJ1-4, the complete variable domain is DTAVSQTPKYLVTQMGNDKSIKCEQNLGHDTMYWYKQDSKKFLKIMFSYNNKELIINETVPNRFSPKSPDKAHLNLHINSLELGDSAVYFCASSRKAGTNEKLFFGSGTQLSVL.

The table lists this clonotype with many counts. The chain employs TRBV6-5 and TRBJ1-5; D gene ambiguous. CDR1 is MNHEY and CDR2 is SVGAGI in the germline V gene. The CDR3 length is 16 residues. V was shortened by 6 bases and J by 0 bases, with 15 bases between the two germline ends. The CDR3 nucleotides are TGTGCCAGCAGCCCTCAGCGGGTATATAGCAATCAGCCCCAGCATTTT. Translated: CASSPQRVYSNQPQHF.

This chain uses TRBV18 with TRBJ2-7; D remains unclear. This CDR3 contains 15 residues. Germline CDR1 reads KGHSH; CDR2 reads LQKENI. Trimming took 6 bases from V and 0 from J, leaving 15 bases between them. CDR3 amino acids: CASSGVSWPSYEQYF. The CDR3 nucleotides read TGTGCCAGCTCCGGTGTGTCATGGCCCTCCTACGAGCAGTACTTC.

The rearrangement uses TRBV7-6 and TRBJ1-6; 11 nucleotides line up with TRBD1. From germline, CDR1 is SGHVS and CDR2 FNYEAQ. The V gene end was trimmed by 5 bases and the J gene end by 9 bases; junction bases not matched to a gene: 9. The CDR3 contains 16 residues. The CDR3 nucleotides read TGTGCCAGCAGCCCCTTTCCGGGACAGGGGGGTTCACCCCTCCACTTT. Protein: CASSPFPGQGGSPLHF.

This chain uses TRBV7-8 with TRBJ2-7; tentatively, D is TRBD2 (5 bases). The CDR3 is made up of 13 amino acids. Trimming took 7 bases from V and 4 from J, leaving 14 bases between them. Germline V gene lookup returns CDR1 SGHVS and CDR2 FQNEAQ. The CDR3 spells CASNSQRDYEQYF. The DNA of the CDR3 is TGTGCCAGCAACTCGCAGAGGGATTACGAGCAGTACTTC.

The rearrangement uses TRBV24-1 and TRBJ1-2; D is uncertain. The V gene lost 2 bases and the J gene lost 6 bases, with 15 bases spanning the gap. The germline V gene has CDR1 KGHDR and CDR2 SFDVKD. The CDR3 loop spans 15 amino acids. The DNA of the CDR3 is TGTGCCACCAGTGATTCCAACCTACCCGGCGATGGCTACACCTTC. It codes for CATSDSNLPGDGYTF.

This clonotype was picked up a small number of times. This rearrangement joins TRBV9 to TRBJ2-3; D call uncertain. Germline CDR1 SGDLS, CDR2 YYNGEE. Trimming took off 0 bases at V and 2 bases at J, with 4 bases between the two ends. CDR3 length equals 13 residues. The CDR3 loop is CASSVGNTDTQYF. The CDR3 DNA follows: TGTGCCAGCAGCGTAGGGAACACAGATACGCAGTATTTT.

This clonotype was counted between two and nine times. The chain carries TRBV20-1 and TRBJ1-5, with D unclear. Germline CDR1 reads DFQATT; CDR2 reads SNEGSKA (reference sequence). The CDR3 loop spans 14 amino acids. The V end was cut by 6 bases, the J end by 0 bases, with 12 bases between. CDR3 region: CSAQTTFSNQPQHF. The CDR3 DNA is TGCAGTGCCCAGACAACCTTTAGCAATCAGCCCCAGCATTTT.

The V and J genes are TRBV13 and TRBJ2-4; D may be TRBD1 (5 bases). Germline-derived CDR1 and CDR2 are PRHDT and FYEKMQ (reference sequence). This CDR3 has 12 amino acids. Trimming removed 8 bases at V and 5 bases at J, with 10 bases between. The CDR3 spells CASGLGENIQYF. CDR3 bases: TGTGCCAGCGGCCTAGGGGAAAACATTCAGTACTTC.

J is TRBJ2-7 and V is TRBV7-9; D not resolved. CDR1 is SEHNR and CDR2 is FQNEAQ in the germline V gene (reference sequence). The CDR3 totals 17 residues. The V end was cut by 3 bases, the J end by 0 bases, with 18 bases between. The chain's CDR3 is CASSFRSLDQVSYEQYF. CDR3 nucleotides: TGTGCCAGCAGCTTTCGATCGTTGGACCAGGTCTCCTACGAGCAGTACTTC.

The V gene is TRBV5-5, the J gene TRBJ2-3; 8 bases align to TRBD2. The CDR3 is made up of 17 amino acids. Germline CDR1 is SGHKS and CDR2 is YYEKEE (reference sequence). With 3 bases clipped from V and 0 bases from J, the junction kept 9 bases outside the gene matches. The CDR3 DNA sequence: TGTGCCAGCAGCTCCGCCCCAGCGGGGGCAAGCACAGATACGCAGTATTTT. This encodes CASSSAPAGASTDTQYF.

The rearrangement links TRBV11-2 to TRBJ2-3; 11 positions match TRBD2. This CDR3 has 17 amino acids. V was clipped by 3 bases and J by 2 bases; unmatched bases: 7. The germline V gene has CDR1 SGHAT and CDR2 FQNNGV. The CDR3 DNA reads TGTGCCAGCAGCTTCCAATGGACTAGCGGGTACACAGATACGCAGTATTTT. Protein: CASSFQWTSGYTDTQYF.

This chain uses TRBV10-3 with TRBJ1-1; possible D gene TRBD1, 6 bases. The CDR3 covers 13 residues. Trimming took 7 bases from V and 4 from J, leaving 13 bases between them. The germline CDR1 and CDR2 sequences are ENHRY and SYGVKD. CDR3 sequence reads: CAITRTETTEAFF. CDR3 in DNA: TGTGCCATCACCCGGACAGAGACCACTGAAGCTTTCTTT.

This clonotype was counted only a few times. V gene TRBV9 combines with J gene TRBJ1-2; D call uncertain. The CDR3 runs 14 residues. V was clipped by 0 bases and J by 2 bases, with 8 bases between them. Germline assignment: CDR1 SGDLS and CDR2 YYNGEE. CDR3 amino acids: CASSVAFQNYGYTF. CDR3 coding DNA: TGTGCCAGCAGCGTAGCTTTCCAGAACTATGGCTACACCTTC.

This clonotype was counted between two and nine times. The V call is TRBV20-1, the J call TRBJ1-5; tentatively, D is TRBD1 (5 bases). The CDR3 totals 15 residues. Germline V gives CDR1 DFQATT, CDR2 SNEGSKA (reference sequence). Trimming removed 6 bases at V and 0 bases at J, with 15 bases between. Here the CDR3 reads CSATQGSYSNQPQHF. CDR3 DNA sequence: TGCAGTGCGACGCAGGGCTCATATAGCAATCAGCCCCAGCATTTT.

This clonotype was detected only a few times. The chain employs TRBV7-2 and TRBJ2-1; 14 bases map to TRBD2. CDR1 and CDR2 (germline): SGHTA, FQGNSA. The CDR3 length is 18 residues. With 5 bases clipped from V and 7 bases from J, the junction kept 13 bases outside the gene matches. The CDR3 DNA is TGTGCCAGCAGCGGAAAGGGACTAGCGGGGGCGCCTCAAAATGAGCAGTTCTTC. It is translated as CASSGKGLAGAPQNEQFF.

For this clonotype: A read error may produce the germline difference seen at one junction end. The chain is built from TRBV5-1 and TRBJ2-3; the D call may be TRBD1 or TRBD2 (5 bases each). CDR1 SGHRS and CDR2 YFSETQ come from the germline V gene. CDR3 size: 15 residues. The CDR3 spells CASSLVTPSTGTQYF. CDR3 in DNA: TGCGCCAGCAGCTTGGTCACACCTAGCACAGGTACGCAGTATTTT.

V is TRBV7-3 and J is TRBJ2-5; tentative D call: TRBD2 (6 bases). The CDR3 runs 15 residues. In germline, CDR1 is SGHTA, CDR2 FQGTGA. V gave up 5 bases and J gave up 5 bases, with 18 bases separating them. The CDR3 region is CASSPRGAAMETQYF. CDR3 nucleotide sequence: TGTGCCAGCAGCCCACGCGGGGCCGCGATGGAGACCCAGTACTTC.

This sequence joins TRBV7-8 and TRBJ2-7, with 7 bases matching TRBD2. The length of the CDR3 is 17 residues. The V segment lost 2 bases and the J segment 4 bases; nucleotides outside the gene matches: 14. Germline CDR1 is SGHVS and CDR2 is FQNEAQ. The CDR3 region is CASSLTLGGGESYEQYF. CDR3 sequence (DNA): TGTGCCAGCAGCTTAACCCTTGGGGGGGGAGAGAGTTACGAGCAGTACTTC.

V usage is TRBV12-3 or TRBV12-4 and J usage is TRBJ1-5; D gene uncertain. V was cut by 5 bases and J by 3 bases, with 14 bases left in between. This CDR3 spans 15 amino acids. Here the CDR3 DNA reads TGTGCCAGCAGTCGAAAGGATTATGACAATCAGCCCCAGCATTTT. Protein product: CASSRKDYDNQPQHF.

The chain couples TRBV9 to TRBJ2-5; TRBD2 aligns across 8 bases. This CDR3 contains 16 residues. With 3 bases clipped from V and 0 bases from J, the junction kept 7 bases outside the gene matches. Germline V gives CDR1 SGDLS, CDR2 YYNGEE. CDR3 DNA: TGTGCCAGCAGCGCCGGCGCTAGCGGGTACCAAGAGACCCAGTACTTC. This gives the protein CASSAGASGYQETQYF.

The V gene is TRBV7-2, the J gene TRBJ2-5, with 15 bases lining up with TRBD2. J lost 5 bases, V lost 4 bases, and 11 bases had no gene match. Germline CDR1 is SGHTA and CDR2 is FQGNSA. The length of the CDR3 is 18 residues. CDR3 coding DNA: TGTGCCAGCAGCTCCCAACCGGGACTAGCGGGGGGCGGGGAGACCCAGTACTTC. Translating it yields CASSSQPGLAGGGETQYF.

V usage is TRBV12-5 and J usage is TRBJ2-1, with D tentatively TRBD1 or TRBD2 (5 bases each). V was cut by 6 bases and J by 2 bases, with 14 bases left in between. Per germline, CDR1 LGHNT and CDR2 FRNRAP. This CDR3 spans 15 amino acids. The CDR3 DNA is TGTGCTAGTGGCCCCCGGGACGGTCCCTACAATGAGCAGTTCTTC. Amino acid sequence: CASGPRDGPYNEQFF.

CDR3 residues: CASRQINYGYTF. CDR3 coding DNA: TGTGCCAGCCGACAGATTAACTATGGCTACACCTTC. The V call is TRBV9, the J call TRBJ1-2; possibly TRBD1 for D (5 bases). This CDR3 comprises 12 residues. CDR1 is SGDLS, CDR2 YYNGEE, per germline. Trimming removed 7 bases from V and 1 base from J, with 8 bases in between.